This is a list of T cell receptor beta chains from one sample in a study of T cells of healthy individuals. TCRdb processed the 5' RACE reads anew with MiXCR; each CDR3 protein has one entry. The sample records around 90,000 distinct CDR3 sequences, approximately 5.4% being singletons. The receptors stem from a female donor in good health. The CDR3 runs from the conserved cysteine through the conserved F or W.

j_gene: TRBJ2-3
v_gene: TRBV3-1
CDR3aa: CASSHPRGRLLTDTQYF

j_gene: TRBJ1-5
v_gene: TRBV5-6
CDR3aa: CASSLGPTSNQPQHF

j_gene: TRBJ2-1
v_gene: TRBV9
CDR3aa: CASSGGGGPNEQFF

j_gene: TRBJ1-4
v_gene: TRBV5-4
CDR3aa: CASSLDPVATNEKLFF

j_gene: TRBJ1-1
v_gene: TRBV18
CDR3aa: CASSSGLYRVSTEAFF

j_gene: TRBJ2-2
v_gene: TRBV9
CDR3aa: CASSHRGSDTGELFF

j_gene: TRBJ2-6
v_gene: TRBV7-2
CDR3aa: CASRPGAGGVWANVLTF

j_gene: TRBJ1-5
v_gene: TRBV4-3
CDR3aa: CASSQVYRGNQPQHF

j_gene: TRBJ2-7
v_gene: TRBV12-3/TRBV12-4
CDR3aa: CASSSALGGQYF

j_gene: TRBJ2-3
v_gene: TRBV7-3
CDR3aa: CASSFRDRVLDTQYF

j_gene: TRBJ1-5
v_gene: TRBV28
CDR3aa: CASSLYRESNQPQHF

j_gene: TRBJ2-5
v_gene: TRBV28
CDR3aa: CASGSGGAQETQYF